This T cell receptor beta chain appears in the sequencing data of a study of response to subunit inactivated influenza vaccine. This clonotype was seen a handful of times. Its target is not known. Study findings and constraints: Each seasonal influenza vaccination, the authors suggested, recruits few new T cells.

One entry per CDR3 protein, called by TCRdb with MiXCR from the RT-PCR reads. Here the sample spans about 520,000 distinct CDR3 sequences, approximately 7.3% being singletons. This CDR3 is built from 13 residues. V lost 3 bases and J 2 bases, leaving 10 bases between the germline ends. From germline, CDR1 is DFQATT and CDR2 SNEGSKA (reference sequence). J is TRBJ2-5 and V is TRBV20-1; D ambiguous. This TCR was recovered from a man aged 50 to 75 who received an inactivated influenza vaccine. The source material was PBMCs from blood, sampled around 25 months after vaccination. The CDR3 protein is CSASHGPQETQYF. The DNA of the CDR3 is TGCAGTGCTAGTCACGGGCCGCAAGAGACCCAGTACTTC.